This T cell receptor (beta chain) appears in the sequencing data of a study of blood T cell repertoires in COVID-19. Libraries were prepared by immunoSEQ multiplex PCR; TCRdb keeps only in-frame clonotypes and omits some of them. The table records about 240,000 clones, about 86% of them present only once. The specimen sequenced was peripheral blood. The clonotype was recovered from a woman younger than 45 who had recovered from COVID-19.

CDR3 residues: CANHATSGGTSKNIQYF. DNA of the CDR3: TGTGCCAACCACGCTACTAGCGGGGGGACTTCCAAAAACATTCAGTACTTC. This chain joins TRBV2 and TRBJ2-4; 12 bases are shared with TRBD2. V dropped 10 bases and J dropped 2; count of bases not matched to a gene: 12. CDR1 and CDR2 from the germline V gene are SNHLY and FYNNEI. The CDR3 has 17 residues.